This TCR beta chain was sequenced in a study of blood T cells in healthy people across ages. Using a J-beta primer mix together with a sample-barcoded 5' primer, a second PCR was run for roughly 7 to 12 cycles. MiXCR, run by TCRdb on the 5' RACE reads, gives a single entry per CDR3 protein. The table records 750,000 to 950,000 distinct CDR3 sequences, roughly 28% of them present only once. The V and J ends lost 1 base and 5 bases, in that order; junction bases with no gene match: 4. CDR1 is SEHNR, CDR2 FQNEAQ, per germline (reference sequence). This CDR3 comprises 14 residues. This sample was also put to use in a study of T cells of mothers and their children.

Sample: blood. The sequence derives from a middle-aged woman in good health. V usage is TRBV7-9 and J usage is TRBJ2-5; 7 bases fit TRBD1. CDR3 amino acids: CASSLGQGIETQYF. In DNA form, the CDR3 reads TGTGCCAGCAGCTTAGGACAGGGTATCGAGACCCAGTACTTC.